What follows are 17 T cell receptor beta chains derived from one specimen sequenced in a study of breast tumors, draining lymph nodes, adjacent tissues. Each CDR3 protein is one row after TCRdb ran MiXCR on the multiplex PCR reads. Of under 150,000 distinct CDR3 sequences in the sample, about 22% were seen once. The lymph nodes were axillary draining lymph nodes from breast cancer patients. What was sequenced was axillary lymph node tissue. The receptors shown here come from a female donor with breast cancer. Some clones in this sample may be carry-over from other donors' samples.

This clonotype was found many times. The chain is built from TRBV9 and TRBJ1-2; possibly TRBD1 for D (5 bases). Between the trimmed V and J ends, which lost 4 bases and 4 bases, there was a span of 11 bases. CDR1 SGDLS and CDR2 YYNGEE come from the germline V gene. This CDR3 has 13 amino acids. CDR3 coding DNA: TGTGCCAGCAGCTCTCAGGGTCCCTATGGCTACACCTTC. As protein: CASSSQGPYGYTF.

This clonotype was seen many times. This chain links TRBV29-1 with TRBJ2-7; 9 bases match TRBD1. The length of the CDR3 is 13 residues. V lost 4 bases, J lost 6 bases, and 7 bases stayed unmatched. In germline, CDR1 is SQVTM, CDR2 ANQGSEA. The DNA of the CDR3 is TGCAGCGTTGTTGGGGACAGGGAGGGCGAGCAGTACTTC. It codes for CSVVGDREGEQYF.

This clonotype showed up just a few times. The rearrangement uses TRBV7-9 and TRBJ2-5, with D possibly TRBD2 on 6 matching bases. This CDR3 region has 14 residues. Looked up from germline, CDR1 is SEHNR and CDR2 is FQNEAQ (reference sequence). V lost 5 bases to trimming and J lost 5 bases, with 15 bases between them. The CDR3 bases are TGTGCCAGCAGCGTAGGGAGGCCGCTGGAGACCCAGTACTTC. Protein product: CASSVGRPLETQYF.

Written as DNA, the CDR3 is TGTGCCAGCAGCCAAAGGACTCCGGAGGGGGCAGATACGCAGTATTTT. It specifies CASSQRTPEGADTQYF. This chain links TRBV14 with TRBJ2-3; D could derive from TRBD1 or TRBD2 (6 bases each). Germline values: CDR1 SGHDN, CDR2 FVKESK. The V and J ends lost 2 bases and 4 bases respectively, with 16 bases between them. This CDR3 contains 16 residues.

This clonotype was observed a few times. This chain joins TRBV15 and TRBJ1-2; no clear D gene. The CDR3 is 13 residues long. Germline V gene data show CDR1 as LNHNV and CDR2 as YYDKDF (reference sequence). The ends were cut back, 3 bases at V and 8 bases at J, with 13 bases in the middle. The CDR3 here is CATSRRSSEGYTF. Here the CDR3 DNA reads TGTGCCACCAGCAGGAGGTCTTCGGAAGGCTACACCTTC.

In this sample, this clonotype turned up many times. The V and J genes are TRBV14 and TRBJ2-5, with TRBD2 matching 8 bases. Trimming took 0 bases from V and 2 from J; bases not matched to a gene: 11. Germline CDR1 reads SGHDN; CDR2 reads FVKESK. The CDR3 consists of 18 residues. The CDR3 DNA follows: TGTGCCAGCAGCCAAGAGTGGAGGCCAGCGGGGGCTCAAGAGACCCAGTACTTC. Encoded protein: CASSQEWRPAGAQETQYF.

This clonotype was seen repeatedly, ten times or more. The chain uses TRBV18 and TRBJ2-7; tentative D call: TRBD1 (6 bases). Germline V gives CDR1 KGHSH, CDR2 LQKENI. The CDR3 covers 13 residues. Trimming pared 2 bases from V and 6 bases from J, leaving 11 bases between. CDR3 coding DNA: TGTGCCAGCTCACCAATGGAAGGGGGCGAGCAGTACTTC. This codes for CASSPMEGGEQYF.

This clonotype was counted at least ten times. The rearrangement joins TRBV7-9 to TRBJ2-5; 9 nucleotides line up with TRBD1. The CDR3 extends over 15 amino acids. Per the germline V gene, CDR1 is SEHNR and CDR2 is FQNEAQ (reference sequence). After removal of 1 base from V and 3 bases from J, the junction contained 3 bases not matched to a gene. The CDR3 spells CASSLVGTGKETQYF. CDR3 nucleotides: TGTGCCAGCAGCTTAGTGGGGACAGGGAAAGAGACCCAGTACTTC.

In this sample, this clonotype turned up many times. The chain is built from TRBV11-2 and TRBJ2-1; TRBD1 matches at 8 bases. The ends lost 5 bases at V and 5 bases at J; junction bases unmatched: 8. CDR3 length equals 15 residues. Germline CDR1 is SGHAT and CDR2 is FQNNGV. The CDR3 sequence: CASSPQAGGNNEQFF. The CDR3 DNA reads TGTGCCAGCAGCCCCCAAGCAGGGGGCAACAATGAGCAGTTCTTC.

This clonotype was recorded a few times. This sequence joins TRBV27 and TRBJ2-3, with D unresolved. Germline V gene lookup returns CDR1 MNHEY and CDR2 SMNVEV (reference sequence). The CDR3 has 13 amino acids. Trimming left V 7 bases short and J 4 bases short, with 12 bases between. Here the CDR3 reads CASTDLVADTQYF. The CDR3 bases are TGTGCCAGCACCGACTTAGTGGCAGATACGCAGTATTTT.

This clonotype has at least ten counts. For the CDR3, the DNA is TGTGCCAGCAGTTTGGGGACTAGCTATAGTACGAGGACCGGGGAGCTGTTTTTT. It codes for CASSLGTSYSTRTGELFF. The chain combines TRBV12-3 or TRBV12-4 with TRBJ2-2; 9 bases match TRBD2. Trimming cost V 3 bases and J 5 bases; bases outside gene matches: 13. The CDR3 runs to 18 residues.

This clonotype has a count of ten or more. The J gene is TRBJ2-5, the V gene TRBV11-2, with TRBD1 identical over 7 bases. The ends lost 6 bases at V and 1 base at J; junction bases unmatched: 2. CDR1 and CDR2 (germline): SGHAT, FQNNGV. The length of the CDR3 is 13 residues. The CDR3 here is CASSRQGQETQYF. Written as DNA, the CDR3 is TGTGCCAGCAGTCGACAGGGCCAAGAGACCCAGTACTTC.

This clonotype was observed many times. The V and J genes are TRBV11-3 and TRBJ2-1, with 8 bases aligning to TRBD2. With V trimmed by 4 bases and J by 6 bases, 14 bases remained unmatched. The germline gives CDR1 SGHNT, CDR2 YENEEA. This CDR3 is built from 17 residues. The CDR3 sequence: CASSSQFGGRMVNEQFF. CDR3 DNA: TGTGCCAGCAGCTCACAGTTTGGCGGGAGGATGGTCAATGAGCAGTTCTTC. The whole variable domain, remainder taken from reference TRBV11-3 and TRBJ2-1, is EAGVVQSPRYKIIEKKQPVAFWCNPISGHNTLYWYLQNLGQGPELLIRYENEEAVDDSQLPKDRFSAERLKGVDSTLKIQPAELGDSAVYLCASSSQFGGRMVNEQFFGPGTRLTVL.

For this clonotype: A much larger clone lies one base from this, so it may be a read error. The chain has TRBV14 and TRBJ2-7; 8 bases map to TRBD2. The trim removed 1 base at V and 7 bases at J, leaving 12 bases unmatched. The germline gives CDR1 SGHDN, CDR2 FVKESK. There are 16 residues in the CDR3. The CDR3: CASSQVGGLDAGEQYF. For the CDR3, the DNA is TGTGCCAGCAGCCAAGTTGGGGGACTAGACGCGGGAGAGCAGTACTTC.

This clonotype was detected a few times. The gene calls are TRBV19 and TRBJ1-5; 8 nucleotides align to TRBD1. The CDR3 runs to 13 residues. Germline CDR1 reads LNHDA; CDR2 reads SQIVND (reference sequence). V dropped 4 bases and J dropped 7; count of bases not matched to a gene: 3. In DNA form, the CDR3 reads TGTGCCAGTAGTAAGGACAGGGTGCAGCCCCAGCATTTT. This sequence encodes CASSKDRVQPQHF.

This clonotype was counted ten times or more. This chain joins TRBV2 and TRBJ2-5; TRBD2 agrees at 12 bases. Unmatched junction bases numbered 13, after V lost 5 bases and J lost 0 bases. The CDR3 length is 19 residues. The germline CDR1 and CDR2 sequences are SNHLY and FYNNEI. The DNA of the CDR3 is TGTGCCAGCAGTCCCGTAAGACTAGCGGGAGTTATGTACCAAGAGACCCAGTACTTC. The encoded protein is CASSPVRLAGVMYQETQYF.

In this sample, this clonotype turned up many times. The chain recombines TRBV6-2 or TRBV6-3 with TRBJ2-3, with TRBD2 matching over 8 bases. Germline V gene data show CDR1 as MNHEY and CDR2 as SVGEGT. The ends lost 6 bases at V and 4 bases at J; junction bases unmatched: 9. CDR3 length: 15 amino acids. The CDR3: CASRAGTREADTQYF. In DNA form, the CDR3 reads TGTGCCAGCAGAGCCGGGACTAGAGAGGCAGATACGCAGTATTTT.